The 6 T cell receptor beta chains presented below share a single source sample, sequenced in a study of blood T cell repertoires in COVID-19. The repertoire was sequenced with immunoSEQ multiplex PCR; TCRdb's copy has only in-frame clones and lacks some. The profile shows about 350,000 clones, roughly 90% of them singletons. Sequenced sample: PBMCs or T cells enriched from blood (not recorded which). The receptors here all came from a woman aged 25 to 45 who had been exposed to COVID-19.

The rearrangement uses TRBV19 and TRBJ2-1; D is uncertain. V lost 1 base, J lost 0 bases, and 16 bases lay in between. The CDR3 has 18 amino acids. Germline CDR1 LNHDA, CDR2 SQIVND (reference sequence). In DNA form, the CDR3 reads TGTGCCAGTAGTATAGCTGAGGATTGGCTTGCCTCCTACAATGAGCAGTTCTTC. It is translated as CASSIAEDWLASYNEQFF.

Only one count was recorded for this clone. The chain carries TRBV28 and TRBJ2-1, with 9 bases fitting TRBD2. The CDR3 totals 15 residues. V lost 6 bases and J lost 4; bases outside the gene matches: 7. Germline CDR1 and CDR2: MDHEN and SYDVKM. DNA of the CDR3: TGTGCCAGCAGGACCCTAGCGGGACTATACAATGAGCAGTTCTTC. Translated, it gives CASRTLAGLYNEQFF.

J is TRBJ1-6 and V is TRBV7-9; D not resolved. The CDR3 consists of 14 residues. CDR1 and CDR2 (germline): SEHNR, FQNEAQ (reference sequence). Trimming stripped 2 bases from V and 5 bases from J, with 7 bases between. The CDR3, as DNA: TGTGCCAGCAGCTTATCAGGTGATAATTCACCCCTCCACTTT. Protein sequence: CASSLSGDNSPLHF.

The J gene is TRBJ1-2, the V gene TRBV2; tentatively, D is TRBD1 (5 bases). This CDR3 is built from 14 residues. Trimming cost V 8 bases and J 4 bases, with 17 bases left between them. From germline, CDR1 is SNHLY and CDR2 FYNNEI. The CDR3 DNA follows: TGTGCCAGCTTGGGGGGTGGGCGGATCTATGGCTACACCTTC. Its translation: CASLGGGRIYGYTF.

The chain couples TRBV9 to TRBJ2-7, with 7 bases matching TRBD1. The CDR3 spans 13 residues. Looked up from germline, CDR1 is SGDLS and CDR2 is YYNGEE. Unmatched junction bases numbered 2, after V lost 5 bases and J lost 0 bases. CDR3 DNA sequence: TGTGCCAGCAGAGGGGACAGCTCCTACGAGCAGTACTTC. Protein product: CASRGDSSYEQYF.

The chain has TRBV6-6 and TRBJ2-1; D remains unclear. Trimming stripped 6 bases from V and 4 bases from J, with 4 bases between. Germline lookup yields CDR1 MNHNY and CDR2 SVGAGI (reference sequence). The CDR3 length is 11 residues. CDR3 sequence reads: CASRTYNEQFF. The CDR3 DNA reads TGTGCCAGCAGGACTTACAATGAGCAGTTCTTC.